This T cell receptor beta chain was identified in a study of glioma-infiltrating T cells. The study's findings and limits: Tissue and blood shared very few CDR3 sequences. Above-expected tissue-blood divergence occurred in all gliomas, most in low-grade ones.

This clonotype has a count of ten or more. The antigen remains undetermined. TCR alpha and beta CDR3 regions were amplified from RNA using iRepertoire nested multiplex PCR. Input was roughly 95-400 ng of tissue mRNA or PBMC total RNA. TCRdb used MiXCR to reprocess the multiplex PCR reads, holding one entry per CDR3 protein. The data contain some 160,000 distinct CDR3 sequences, under 55% of them singletons. The V gene's germline CDR1 is DFQATT and CDR2 SNEGSKA (reference sequence). The V end lost 6 bases, the J end lost 2 bases, and 11 bases lay between the germline ends. The CDR3 is 13 amino acids. Source material: glioma tissue, nonneoplastic brain tissue, or PBMCs (not recorded which). This receptor was obtained from a human donor with low-grade glioma or glioblastoma, undergoing nonglioma brain surgery, or in good health (not recorded which). The V and J genes are TRBV20-1 and TRBJ2-1; D ambiguous. This CDR3 is CSATAPPYNEQFF. CDR3 sequence (DNA): TGCAGTGCAACAGCACCACCCTACAATGAGCAGTTCTTC.